Each of the 14 T cell receptor beta chains below was sequenced from the same sample in a study of T cells in Graves' hyperthyroidism and ophthalmopathy. The investigators amplified TCR beta CDR3 regions from RNA transcripts. TCR CDR3 regions were first amplified by RT-PCR with HTBI primers. TCRdb independently ran MiXCR on the multiplex PCR reads; one entry per CDR3 protein. The data hold roughly 710,000 distinct CDR3 sequences, with just over 35% observed a single time. The sequenced material came from blood. The receptors come from a woman aged 40 to 55 with Graves' hyperthyroidism.

Only a few counts were recorded for this clonotype. The chain uses TRBV9 and TRBJ2-7, with 9 bases aligning to TRBD2. Losses at the gene ends were 4 bases for V and 1 base for J; bases not matched to a gene: 6. The length of the CDR3 is 15 residues. CDR1 and CDR2 from the germline V gene are SGDLS and YYNGEE. As DNA, the CDR3 is TGTGCCAGCAGCCCCAGCGGGAGGATTTCCTACGAGCAGTACTTC. Its protein product is CASSPSGRISYEQYF.

V is TRBV6-6 and J is TRBJ2-5; TRBD1 matches at 10 bases. CDR1 MNHNY and CDR2 SVGAGI come from the germline V gene (reference sequence). V shed 5 bases and J 7 bases; nucleotides not matched to a gene: 13. CDR3 size: 16 residues. The CDR3 bases are TGTGCCAGCAGTACCGTACGGGACAGGGGCCTAGCGACCCAGTACTTC. Encoded protein: CASSTVRDRGLATQYF.

The chain uses TRBV29-1 and TRBJ2-1, with D maybe TRBD2 (5 bases). The CDR3 extends over 14 amino acids. Germline lookup yields CDR1 SQVTM and CDR2 ANQGSEA. For the CDR3, the DNA is TGCAGTGCTAGTCACCCGTCGGGGATCGATGAGCAGTTCTTC. Protein sequence: CSASHPSGIDEQFF.

In the case of this clonotype: A much larger clone sits a single nucleotide away, making a read error possible. The gene calls are TRBV7-9 and TRBJ2-7; 9 positions agree with TRBD2. Germline values: CDR1 SEHNR, CDR2 FQNEAQ (reference sequence). The CDR3 runs to 17 residues. The CDR3 loop reads CASSAYGLAGSRYEQCF. The CDR3 coding sequence is TGTGCCAGCAGCGCTTATGGTCTAGCGGGGTCCCGATACGAGCAGTGCTTC.

The chain has TRBV7-2 and TRBJ1-2, with 8 bases fitting TRBD1. V was pared by 4 bases and J by 4 bases, with 14 bases of the junction left unmatched. The CDR3 contains 17 residues. The germline V gene encodes CDR1 SGHTA and CDR2 FQGNSA. The CDR3 spells CASSSFRNRGEIYGYTF. The CDR3, as DNA: TGTGCCAGCAGCTCCTTCCGGAACAGGGGGGAAATCTATGGCTACACCTTC.

The gene calls are TRBV4-3 and TRBJ2-5, with D perhaps matching TRBD2 (6 bases). V was shortened by 5 bases and J by 5 bases, with 15 bases between the two germline ends. Germline CDR1 reads LGHNA; CDR2 reads YSLEER. The CDR3 is 14 residues long. The CDR3 protein is CASSTDRGSETQYF. As DNA, the CDR3 is TGCGCCAGCAGCACCGACCGGGGGTCGGAGACCCAGTACTTC.

Of note for this clonotype: Compared with germline, one end of the junction differs, possibly owing to a read error. This sequence joins TRBV10-1 and TRBJ2-2; TRBD2 might be the D (6 bases). The germline V gene encodes CDR1 WNHNN and CDR2 SYGVQD (reference sequence). This CDR3 is 13 amino acids long. CDR3 loop: CASRELATGELFF. Here the CDR3 DNA reads TGTGCCAGCAGAGAACTAGCCACCGGGGAGCTGTTTTTT.

This clonotype showed up just a few times. The chain carries TRBV7-8 and TRBJ1-2; TRBD1 is a possible D gene (6 bases). Germline CDR1 SGHVS, CDR2 FQNEAQ. The length of the CDR3 is 15 residues. The germline V and J ends were trimmed by 5 bases and 1 base, with 14 bases remaining between them. The CDR3 DNA reads TGTGCCAGCAGCCAGTTGGCAGGGGATAACTATGGCTACACCTTC. It is translated as CASSQLAGDNYGYTF.

This clonotype was seen a handful of times. The V call is TRBV7-9, the J call TRBJ1-6, with D uncertain. Trimming removed 6 bases at V and 1 base at J, with 7 bases between. The CDR3 contains 14 residues. In germline, CDR1 is SEHNR, CDR2 FQNEAQ (reference sequence). The CDR3: CASSWESYNSPLHF. The DNA of the CDR3 is TGTGCCAGCAGTTGGGAGTCCTATAATTCACCCCTCCACTTT.

This clonotype was seen ten or more times. At one of its ends the junction is not consistent with the germline gene, which may arise from a read error. The chain has TRBV10-3 and TRBJ2-7, with 9 bases fitting TRBD1. This CDR3 is built from 9 residues. CDR1 and CDR2 from the germline V gene are ENHRY and SYGVKD. CDR3 sequence (DNA): TGTGCCACCCGGGACAGGGAGCCCTTC. Its protein is CATRDREPF.

The rearrangement joins TRBV7-2 to TRBJ2-7; D might be TRBD1 or TRBD2, each matching 7 bases. This CDR3 has 16 residues. The germline CDR1 and CDR2 sequences are SGHTA and FQGNSA. Trimming pared 5 bases from V and 7 bases from J, leaving 24 bases between. CDR3 nucleotide sequence: TGTGCCAGCAGCCAAGACATACGCAGGGGGGGTGAGGAGCAGTACTTC. It specifies CASSQDIRRGGEEQYF. Full variable domain (outside the CDR3, taken from reference TRBV7-2 and TRBJ2-7): GAGVSQSPSNKVTEKGKDVELRCDPISGHTALYWYRQSLGQGLEFLIYFQGNSAPDKSGLPSDRFSAERTGGSVSTLTIQRTQQEDSAVYLCASSQDIRRGGEEQYFGPGTRLTVT.

This clonotype was recorded at least ten times. V gene TRBV7-2 combines with J gene TRBJ1-5, with D tentatively TRBD1 (5 bases). The germline V gene has CDR1 SGHTA and CDR2 FQGNSA. Trimming stripped 6 bases from V and 6 bases from J, with 18 bases between. The CDR3 length is 15 residues. The CDR3 spells CASSPAGGAGQPQHF. CDR3 coding DNA: TGTGCCAGCAGTCCGGCGGGTGGGGCAGGTCAGCCCCAGCATTTT.

This clonotype was seen repeatedly, ten times or more. The chain couples TRBV2 to TRBJ1-5; a possible D gene is TRBD1 (5 bases). CDR3 length equals 16 residues. Deletions cut 2 bases from V and 6 bases from J, with 17 bases between. Germline-derived CDR1 and CDR2 are SNHLY and FYNNEI. DNA for the CDR3: TGTGCCAGCAGTGAAAGGGCAGCCTACGACAGTCAGCCCCAGCATTTT. It codes for CASSERAAYDSQPQHF.

This clonotype showed up just a few times. J is TRBJ1-2 and V is TRBV4-2, with D unclear. V lost 0 bases to trimming and J lost 4 bases, with 15 bases between them. The CDR3 sequence is 16 residues long. Germline V gives CDR1 LGHNA, CDR2 YNFKEQ. The CDR3 DNA is TGTGCCAGCAGCCAAGATCTTATGGCGCAGGTCTATGGCTACACCTTC. Its translation is CASSQDLMAQVYGYTF.